This T cell receptor (beta chain) derives from a study of blood T cell repertoires in COVID-19. Generated by immunoSEQ multiplex PCR, the TCRdb table keeps only in-frame clones and is missing some. The sample contains approximately 46,000 clones, over 75% of which appear only once. Sequencing input: peripheral blood. This receptor was identified in a human donor in a cohort sampled during active COVID-19.

The CDR3 DNA reads as TGTGCCAGCAGCTTAGACCGACAGGGGGCTTTCTTT. Encoded protein: CASSLDRQGAFF. This chain uses TRBV7-8 with TRBJ1-1; 8 bases match TRBD1. Germline CDR1 is SGHVS and CDR2 is FQNEAQ. V gave up 1 base and J gave up 11 bases; unmatched junction bases: 3. The CDR3 is 12 residues long.